This TCR beta chain was sequenced in a study of EBV T-cell therapy then PD-1 blockade in nasopharyngeal carcinoma. The assay was immunoSEQ multiplex PCR, and TCRdb's table has in-frame clones only and misses some. Here the sample spans about 22,000 clones, 82% being singletons. A word on this clone: What it binds is unknown.

Treatment reported: AdE1-LMPpoly-expanded autologous EBV-specific T-cell therapy followed by anti-PD-1 nivolumab. The sequence derives from a man in his forties with nasopharyngeal carcinoma. This material consisted of CD8+ T cells from blood, taken at day -245 from a patient whose treatment included autologous EBV-specific T cells and nivolumab.

The CDR3 sequence: CSVEERGGYEQYF. The CDR3 DNA reads as TGCAGCGTTGAAGAAAGGGGCGGGTACGAGCAGTACTTC. The V and J genes are TRBV29-1 and TRBJ2-7, with D perhaps being TRBD1 or TRBD2 (5 bases each). Per the germline V gene, CDR1 is SQVTM and CDR2 is ANQGSEA. This CDR3 is 13 amino acids long. V was clipped by 0 bases and J by 4 bases, with 10 bases between them.